This T cell receptor (beta chain) was recovered during a study of graft-versus-host responses after intestinal transplantation. Study in general: Transplant recipients had multivisceral, liver-intestinal, or isolated intestinal grafts. Recipients across the board were started on anti-thymocyte globulin induction, then kept on tacrolimus and steroids for about three years. Study-level results: There was an association between peak levels of circulating GvH clones and early post-transplant HvG declines. In recipient marrow, GvH clones were found, and some appeared first in ileum or blood.

The CDR3 totals 15 residues. V was pared by 0 bases and J by 1 base, with 1 base of the junction left unmatched. Germline V gene sequence: CDR1 MNHEY, CDR2 SVGAGI. Regarding this clone: The antigen is undetermined.

Here immunoSEQ multiplex PCR was the method, and the copy in TCRdb shows in-frame clones only, minus some. The profile shows approximately 99,000 clones, around 92% of them singletons. V is TRBV6-5 and J is TRBJ2-5, with 8 bases identical to TRBD2. This receptor was taken from a human donor who was the organ donor for an intestinal transplant. The starting material was unstimulated CD8+ T cells sorted from spleen or lymph node cells, obtained before transplant. The CDR3 bases are TGTGCCAGCAGTTACTCGCGGGGGGTCCAAGAGACCCAGTACTTC. Encoded protein: CASSYSRGVQETQYF.